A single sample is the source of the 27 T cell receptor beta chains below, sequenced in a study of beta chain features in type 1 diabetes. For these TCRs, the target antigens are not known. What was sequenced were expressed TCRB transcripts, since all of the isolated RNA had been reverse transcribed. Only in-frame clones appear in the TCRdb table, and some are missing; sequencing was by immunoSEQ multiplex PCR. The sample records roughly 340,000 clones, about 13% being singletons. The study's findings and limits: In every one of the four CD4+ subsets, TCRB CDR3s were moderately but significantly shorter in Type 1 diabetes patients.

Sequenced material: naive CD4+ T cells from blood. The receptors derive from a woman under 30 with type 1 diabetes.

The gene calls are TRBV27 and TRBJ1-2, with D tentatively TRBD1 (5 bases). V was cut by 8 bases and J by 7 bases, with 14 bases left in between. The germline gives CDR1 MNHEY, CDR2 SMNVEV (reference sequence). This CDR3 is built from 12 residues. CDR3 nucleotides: TGTGCCAGCCGGGGGGGGAAGGGTGGCTACACCTTC. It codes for CASRGGKGGYTF.

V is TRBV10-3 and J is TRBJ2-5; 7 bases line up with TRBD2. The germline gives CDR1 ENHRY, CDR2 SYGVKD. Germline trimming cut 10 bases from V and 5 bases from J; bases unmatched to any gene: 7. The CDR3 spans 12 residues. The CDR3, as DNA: TGTGCCACCCGACTAGCAGGGGAGACCCAGTACTTC. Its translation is CATRLAGETQYF.

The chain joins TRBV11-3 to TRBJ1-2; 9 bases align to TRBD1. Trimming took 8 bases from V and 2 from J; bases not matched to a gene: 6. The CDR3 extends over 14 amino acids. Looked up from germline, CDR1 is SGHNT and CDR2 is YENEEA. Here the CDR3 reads CASGPGTGNYGYTF. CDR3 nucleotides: TGTGCCAGCGGTCCCGGGACAGGGAACTATGGCTACACCTTC.

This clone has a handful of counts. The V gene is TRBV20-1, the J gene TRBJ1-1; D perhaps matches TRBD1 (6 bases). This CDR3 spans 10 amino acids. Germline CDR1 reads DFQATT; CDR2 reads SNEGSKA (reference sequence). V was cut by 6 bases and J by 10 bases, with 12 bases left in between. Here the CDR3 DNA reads TGCAGTGCGCCGAGGGGGACAGCTTTCTTT. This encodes CSAPRGTAFF.

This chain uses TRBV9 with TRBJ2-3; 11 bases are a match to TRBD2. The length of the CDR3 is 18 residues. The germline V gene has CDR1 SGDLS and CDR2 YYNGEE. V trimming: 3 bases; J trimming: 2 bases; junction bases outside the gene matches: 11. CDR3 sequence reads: CASSEGGGTSGFTDTQYF. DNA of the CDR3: TGTGCCAGCAGCGAGGGAGGAGGGACTAGCGGATTCACAGATACGCAGTATTTT.

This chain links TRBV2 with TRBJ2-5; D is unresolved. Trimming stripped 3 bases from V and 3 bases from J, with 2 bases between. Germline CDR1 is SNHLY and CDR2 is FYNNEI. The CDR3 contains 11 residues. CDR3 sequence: CASSDEETQYF. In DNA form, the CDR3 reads TGTGCCAGCAGTGACGAAGAGACCCAGTACTTC.

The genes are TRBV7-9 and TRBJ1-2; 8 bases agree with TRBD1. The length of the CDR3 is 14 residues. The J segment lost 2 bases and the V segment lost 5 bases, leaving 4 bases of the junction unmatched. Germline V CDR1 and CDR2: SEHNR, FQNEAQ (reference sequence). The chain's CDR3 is CASSPRGPNYGYTF. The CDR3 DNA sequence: TGTGCCAGCAGCCCCAGGGGGCCCAACTATGGCTACACCTTC.

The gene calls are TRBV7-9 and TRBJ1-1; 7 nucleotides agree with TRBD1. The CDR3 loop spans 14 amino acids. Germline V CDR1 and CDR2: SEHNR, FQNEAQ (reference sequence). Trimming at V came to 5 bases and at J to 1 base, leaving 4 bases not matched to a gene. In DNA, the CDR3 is TGTGCCAGCAGCCTGGGACAGACGAACACTGAAGCTTTCTTT. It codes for CASSLGQTNTEAFF.

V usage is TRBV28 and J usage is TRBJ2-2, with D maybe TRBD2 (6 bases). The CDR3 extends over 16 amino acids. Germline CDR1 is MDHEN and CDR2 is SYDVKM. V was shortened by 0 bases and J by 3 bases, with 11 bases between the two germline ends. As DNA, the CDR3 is TGTGCCAGCAGTTTATGGGGGGGAAGCGACACCGGGGAGCTGTTTTTT. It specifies CASSLWGGSDTGELFF.

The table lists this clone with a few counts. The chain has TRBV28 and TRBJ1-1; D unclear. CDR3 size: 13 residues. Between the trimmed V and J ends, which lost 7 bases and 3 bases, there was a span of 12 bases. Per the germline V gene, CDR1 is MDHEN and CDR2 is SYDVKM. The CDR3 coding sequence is TGTGCCAGCAAAGTGAGGATAGACACTGAAGCTTTCTTT. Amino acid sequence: CASKVRIDTEAFF.

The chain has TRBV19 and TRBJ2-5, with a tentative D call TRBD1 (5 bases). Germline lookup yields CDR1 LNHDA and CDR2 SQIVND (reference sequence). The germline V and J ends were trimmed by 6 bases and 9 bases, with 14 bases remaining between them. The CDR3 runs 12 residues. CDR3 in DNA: TGTGCCAGTAGCCCCGCTCTGGGGCCCCAGTACTTC. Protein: CASSPALGPQYF.

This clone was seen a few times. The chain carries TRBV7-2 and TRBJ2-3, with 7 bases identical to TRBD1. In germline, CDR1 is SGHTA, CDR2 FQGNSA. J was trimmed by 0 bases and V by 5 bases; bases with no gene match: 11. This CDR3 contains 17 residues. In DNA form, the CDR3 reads TGTGCCAGCAGCCCCCCCCGACAGGGAGTAAGCACAGATACGCAGTATTTT. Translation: CASSPPRQGVSTDTQYF.

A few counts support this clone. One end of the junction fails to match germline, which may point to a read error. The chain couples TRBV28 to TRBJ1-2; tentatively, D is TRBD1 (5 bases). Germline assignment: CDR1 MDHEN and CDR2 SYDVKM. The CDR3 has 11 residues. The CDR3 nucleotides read TGTGCCAGCAGTGTCTCGGGACTCCCAGCCTTC. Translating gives CASSVSGLPAF.

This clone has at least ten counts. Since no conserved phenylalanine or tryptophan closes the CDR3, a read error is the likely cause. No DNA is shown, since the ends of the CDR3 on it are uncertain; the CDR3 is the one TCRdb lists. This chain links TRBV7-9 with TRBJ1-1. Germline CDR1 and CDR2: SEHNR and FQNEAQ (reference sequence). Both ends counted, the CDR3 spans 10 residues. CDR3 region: CASSLDGGVI.

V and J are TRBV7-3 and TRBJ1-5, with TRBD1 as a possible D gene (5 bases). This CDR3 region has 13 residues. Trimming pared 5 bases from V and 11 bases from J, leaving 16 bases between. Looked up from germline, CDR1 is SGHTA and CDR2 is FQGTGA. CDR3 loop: CASSLGPREAQHF. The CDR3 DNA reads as TGTGCCAGCAGCCTGGGCCCCAGGGAGGCCCAGCATTTT.

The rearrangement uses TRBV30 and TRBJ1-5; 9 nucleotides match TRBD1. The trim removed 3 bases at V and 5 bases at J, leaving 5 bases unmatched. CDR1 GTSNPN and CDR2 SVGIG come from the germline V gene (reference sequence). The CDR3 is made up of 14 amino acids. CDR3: CAWRGQGLHQPQHF. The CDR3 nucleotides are TGTGCCTGGAGGGGACAGGGCCTGCATCAGCCCCAGCATTTT.

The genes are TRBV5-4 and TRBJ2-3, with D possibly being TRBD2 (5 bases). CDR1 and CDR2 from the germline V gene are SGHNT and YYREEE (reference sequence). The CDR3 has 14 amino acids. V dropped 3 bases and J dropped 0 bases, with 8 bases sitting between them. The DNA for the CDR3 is TGTGCCAGCAGCTCAGGACTGAGCACAGATACGCAGTATTTT. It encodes CASSSGLSTDTQYF.

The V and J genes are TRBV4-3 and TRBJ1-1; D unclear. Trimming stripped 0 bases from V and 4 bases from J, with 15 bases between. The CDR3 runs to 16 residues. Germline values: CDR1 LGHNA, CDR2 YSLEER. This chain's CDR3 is CASSQDLNDISTEAFF. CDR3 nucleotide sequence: TGCGCCAGCAGCCAAGATCTAAATGACATATCCACTGAAGCTTTCTTT.

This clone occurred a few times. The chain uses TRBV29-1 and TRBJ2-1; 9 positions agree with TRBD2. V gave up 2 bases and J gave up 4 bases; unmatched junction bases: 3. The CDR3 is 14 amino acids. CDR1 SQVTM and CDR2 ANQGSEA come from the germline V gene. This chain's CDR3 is CSVERREGYNEQFF. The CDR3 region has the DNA TGCAGCGTTGAAAGGCGGGAGGGGTACAATGAGCAGTTCTTC.

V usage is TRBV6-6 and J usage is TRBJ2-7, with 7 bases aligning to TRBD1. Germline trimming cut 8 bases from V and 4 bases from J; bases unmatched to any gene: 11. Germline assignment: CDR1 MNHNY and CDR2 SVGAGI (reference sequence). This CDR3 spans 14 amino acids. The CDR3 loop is CASGRGGGKYEQYF. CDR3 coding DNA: TGTGCCAGCGGCCGAGGGGGCGGAAAGTACGAGCAGTACTTC.

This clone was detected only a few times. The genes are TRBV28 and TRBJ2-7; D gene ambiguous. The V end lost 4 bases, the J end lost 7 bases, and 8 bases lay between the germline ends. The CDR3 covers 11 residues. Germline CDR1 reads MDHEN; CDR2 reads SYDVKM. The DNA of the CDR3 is TGTGCCAGCAGTTCTATTCGGGAGCAGTACTTC. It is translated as CASSSIREQYF.

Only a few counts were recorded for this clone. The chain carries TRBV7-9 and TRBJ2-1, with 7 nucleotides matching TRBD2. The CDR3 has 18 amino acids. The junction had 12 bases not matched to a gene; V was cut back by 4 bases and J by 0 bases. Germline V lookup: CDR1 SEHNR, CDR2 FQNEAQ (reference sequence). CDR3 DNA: TGTGCCAGCAGCTCCCCCAAAAGCGGGACCGCCTCCTACAATGAGCAGTTCTTC. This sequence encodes CASSSPKSGTASYNEQFF.

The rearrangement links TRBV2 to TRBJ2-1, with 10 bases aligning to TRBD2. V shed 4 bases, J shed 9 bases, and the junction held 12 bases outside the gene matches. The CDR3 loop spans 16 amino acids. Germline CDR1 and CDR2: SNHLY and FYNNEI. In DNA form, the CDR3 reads TGTGCCAGCAGTGGGGGAGCGGGAGGGCCGGGTGGTGAGCAGTTCTTC. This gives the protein CASSGGAGGPGGEQFF.

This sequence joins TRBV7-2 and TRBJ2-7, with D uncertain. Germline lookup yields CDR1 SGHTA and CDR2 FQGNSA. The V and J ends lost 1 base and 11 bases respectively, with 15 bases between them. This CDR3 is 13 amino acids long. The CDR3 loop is CASSLGFGLEEYF. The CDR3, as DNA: TGTGCCAGCAGCTTAGGGTTTGGCCTTGAGGAGTACTTC.

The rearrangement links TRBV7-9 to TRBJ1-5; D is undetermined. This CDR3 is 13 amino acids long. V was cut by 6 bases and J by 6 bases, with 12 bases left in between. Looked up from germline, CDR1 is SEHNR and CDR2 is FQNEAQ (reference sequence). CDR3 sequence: CASRLMEGQPQHF. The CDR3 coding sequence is TGTGCCAGCAGGCTAATGGAGGGTCAGCCCCAGCATTTT.

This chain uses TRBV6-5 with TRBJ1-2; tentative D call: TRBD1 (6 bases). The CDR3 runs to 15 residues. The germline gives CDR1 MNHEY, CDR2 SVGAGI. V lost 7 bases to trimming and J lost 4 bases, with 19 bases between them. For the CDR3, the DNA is TGTGCCAGCACGAGGTGGCAGGGGCCAATCTATGGCTACACCTTC. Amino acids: CASTRWQGPIYGYTF.

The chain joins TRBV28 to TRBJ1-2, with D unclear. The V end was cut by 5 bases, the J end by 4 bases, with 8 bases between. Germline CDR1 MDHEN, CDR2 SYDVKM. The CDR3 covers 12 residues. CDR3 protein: CASSGQAYGYTF. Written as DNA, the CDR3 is TGTGCCAGCAGTGGGCAGGCCTATGGCTACACCTTC.